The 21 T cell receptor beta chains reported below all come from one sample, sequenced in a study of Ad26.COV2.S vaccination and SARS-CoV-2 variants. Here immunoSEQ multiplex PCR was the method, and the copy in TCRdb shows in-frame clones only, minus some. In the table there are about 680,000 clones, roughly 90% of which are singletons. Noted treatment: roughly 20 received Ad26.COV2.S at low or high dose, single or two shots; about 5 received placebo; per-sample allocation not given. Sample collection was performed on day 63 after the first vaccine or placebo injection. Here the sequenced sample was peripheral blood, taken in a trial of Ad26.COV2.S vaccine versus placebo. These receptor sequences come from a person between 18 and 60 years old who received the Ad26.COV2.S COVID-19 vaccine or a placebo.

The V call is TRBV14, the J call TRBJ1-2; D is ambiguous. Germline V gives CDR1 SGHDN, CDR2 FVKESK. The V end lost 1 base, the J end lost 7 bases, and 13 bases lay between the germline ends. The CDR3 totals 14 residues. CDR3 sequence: CASSQGPTWLGYTF. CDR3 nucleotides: TGTGCCAGCAGCCAAGGTCCCACCTGGCTTGGCTACACCTTC.

CDR3: CASSPDTGANVLTF. The CDR3 region has the DNA TGTGCCAGCAGTCCGGACACTGGGGCCAACGTCCTGACTTTC. The rearrangement links TRBV6-6 to TRBJ2-6, with a tentative D call TRBD1 (5 bases). V shed 5 bases and J shed 2 bases, with 7 bases lying between them. The germline V gene encodes CDR1 MNHNY and CDR2 SVGAGI (reference sequence). The CDR3 extends over 14 amino acids.

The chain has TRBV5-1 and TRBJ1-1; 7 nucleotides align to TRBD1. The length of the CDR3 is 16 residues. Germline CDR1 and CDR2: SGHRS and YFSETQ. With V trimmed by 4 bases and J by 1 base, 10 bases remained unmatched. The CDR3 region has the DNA TGCGCCAGCAGCCCTCTCACTACAGGGGCGAACACTGAAGCTTTCTTT. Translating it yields CASSPLTTGANTEAFF.

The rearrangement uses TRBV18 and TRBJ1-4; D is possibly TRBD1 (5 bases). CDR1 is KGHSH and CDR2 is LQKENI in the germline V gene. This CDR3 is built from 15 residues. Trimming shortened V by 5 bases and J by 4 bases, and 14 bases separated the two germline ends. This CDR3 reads CASSGPVGVNEKLFF. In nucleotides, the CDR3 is TGTGCCAGCTCAGGACCGGTGGGGGTTAATGAAAAACTGTTTTTT.

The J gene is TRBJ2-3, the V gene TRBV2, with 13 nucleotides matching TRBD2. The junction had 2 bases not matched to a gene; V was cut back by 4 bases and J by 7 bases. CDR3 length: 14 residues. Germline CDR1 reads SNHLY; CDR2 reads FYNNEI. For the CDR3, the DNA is TGTGCCAGCAGTGGGACTAGCGGGAGTTATACGCAGTATTTT. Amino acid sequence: CASSGTSGSYTQYF.

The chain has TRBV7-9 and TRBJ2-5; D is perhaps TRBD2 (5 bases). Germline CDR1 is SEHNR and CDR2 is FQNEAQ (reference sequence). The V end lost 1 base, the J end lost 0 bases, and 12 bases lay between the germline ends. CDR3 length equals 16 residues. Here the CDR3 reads CASSLGRLLYQETQYF. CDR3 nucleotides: TGTGCCAGCAGCTTAGGGAGACTATTGTACCAAGAGACCCAGTACTTC.

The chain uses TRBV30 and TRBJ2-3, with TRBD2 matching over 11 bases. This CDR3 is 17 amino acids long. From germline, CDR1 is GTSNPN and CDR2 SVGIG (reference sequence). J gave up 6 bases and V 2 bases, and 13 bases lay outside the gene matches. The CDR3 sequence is CAWSPALAGGSRDTQYF. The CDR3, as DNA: TGTGCCTGGAGTCCCGCCCTAGCGGGGGGCTCGAGGGATACGCAGTATTTT.

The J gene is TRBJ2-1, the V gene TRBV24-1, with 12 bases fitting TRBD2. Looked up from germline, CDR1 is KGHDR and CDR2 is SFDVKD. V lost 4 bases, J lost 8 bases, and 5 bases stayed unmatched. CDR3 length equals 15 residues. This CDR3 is CATSETSGSHYEQFF. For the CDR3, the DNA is TGTGCCACCAGTGAGACTAGCGGGAGTCACTATGAGCAGTTCTTC.

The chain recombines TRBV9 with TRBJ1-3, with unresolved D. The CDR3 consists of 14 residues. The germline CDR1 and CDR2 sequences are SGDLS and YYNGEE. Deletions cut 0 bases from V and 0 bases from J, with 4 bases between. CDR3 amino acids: CASSVVSSGNTIYF. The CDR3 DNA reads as TGTGCCAGCAGCGTAGTAAGCTCTGGAAACACCATATATTTT.

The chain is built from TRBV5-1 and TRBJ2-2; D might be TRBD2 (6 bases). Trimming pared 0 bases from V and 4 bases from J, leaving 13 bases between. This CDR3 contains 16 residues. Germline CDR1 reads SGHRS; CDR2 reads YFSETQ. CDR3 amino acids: CASSLESGVSTGELFF. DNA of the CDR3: TGCGCCAGCAGCTTGGAGTCGGGAGTGAGCACCGGGGAGCTGTTTTTT. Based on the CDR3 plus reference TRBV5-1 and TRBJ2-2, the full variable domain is KAGVTQTPRYLIKTRGQQVTLSCSPISGHRSVSWYQQTPGQGLQFLFEYFSETQRNKGNFPGRFSGRQFSNSRSEMNVSTLELGDSALYLCASSLESGVSTGELFFGEGSRLTVL.

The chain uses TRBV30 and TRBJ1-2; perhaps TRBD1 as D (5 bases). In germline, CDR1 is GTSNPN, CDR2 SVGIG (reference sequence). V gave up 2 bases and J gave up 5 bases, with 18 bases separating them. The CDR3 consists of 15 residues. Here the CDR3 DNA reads TGTGCCTGGAGTAACCAGGCCCGTGGGGGTTATGGCTACACCTTC. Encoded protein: CAWSNQARGGYGYTF.

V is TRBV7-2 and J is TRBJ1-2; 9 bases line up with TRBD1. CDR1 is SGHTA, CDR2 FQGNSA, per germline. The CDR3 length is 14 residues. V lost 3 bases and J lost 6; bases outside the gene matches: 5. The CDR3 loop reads CASSFSGTGNGYTF. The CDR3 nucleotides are TGTGCCAGCAGCTTTTCCGGGACAGGGAATGGCTACACCTTC.

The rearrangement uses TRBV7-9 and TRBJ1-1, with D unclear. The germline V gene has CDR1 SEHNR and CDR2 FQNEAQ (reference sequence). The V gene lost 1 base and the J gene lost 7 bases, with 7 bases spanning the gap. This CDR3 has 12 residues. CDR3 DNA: TGTGCCAGCAGCTTAGTACCCAATGAAGCTTTCTTT. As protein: CASSLVPNEAFF.

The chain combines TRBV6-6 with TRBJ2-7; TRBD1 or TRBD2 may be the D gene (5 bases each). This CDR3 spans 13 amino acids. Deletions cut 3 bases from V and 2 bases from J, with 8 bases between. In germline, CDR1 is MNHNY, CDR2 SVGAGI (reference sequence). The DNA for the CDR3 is TGTGCCAGCAGTTATTTGGGGGCCTACGAGCAGTACTTC. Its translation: CASSYLGAYEQYF.

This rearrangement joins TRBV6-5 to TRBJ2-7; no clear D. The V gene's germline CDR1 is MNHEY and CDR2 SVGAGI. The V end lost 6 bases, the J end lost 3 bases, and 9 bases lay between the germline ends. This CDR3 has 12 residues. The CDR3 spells CASSALNYEQYF. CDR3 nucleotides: TGTGCCAGCAGCGCCCTTAACTACGAGCAGTACTTC.

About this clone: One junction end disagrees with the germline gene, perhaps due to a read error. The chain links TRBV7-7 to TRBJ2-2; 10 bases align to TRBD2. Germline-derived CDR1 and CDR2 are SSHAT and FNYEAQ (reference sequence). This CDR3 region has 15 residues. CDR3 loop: CASSSSGSTTGELFF. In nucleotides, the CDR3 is TGTGCTAGCAGCTCTAGCGGGAGTACGACCGGGGAGCTGTTTTTT.

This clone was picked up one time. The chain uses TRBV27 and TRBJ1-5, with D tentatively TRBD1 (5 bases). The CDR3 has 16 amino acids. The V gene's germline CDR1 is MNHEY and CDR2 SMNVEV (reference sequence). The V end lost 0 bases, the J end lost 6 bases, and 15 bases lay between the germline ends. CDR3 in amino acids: CASSLSGGNGIQPQHF. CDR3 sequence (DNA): TGTGCCAGCAGTTTATCGGGGGGGAACGGGATTCAGCCCCAGCATTTT.

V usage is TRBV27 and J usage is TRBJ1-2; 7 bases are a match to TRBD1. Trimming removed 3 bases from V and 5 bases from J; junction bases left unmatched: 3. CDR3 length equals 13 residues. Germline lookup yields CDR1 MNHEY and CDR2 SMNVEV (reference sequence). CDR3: CASSLTGWYGYTF. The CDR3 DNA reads TGTGCCAGCAGTTTGACAGGGTGGTATGGCTACACCTTC.

The CDR3 sequence: CASSEARVNNQPQHF. CDR3 sequence (DNA): TGTGCCAGCAGTGAAGCGCGGGTCAACAATCAGCCCCAGCATTTT. The chain combines TRBV2 with TRBJ1-5, with D uncertain. The CDR3 has 15 amino acids. CDR1 SNHLY and CDR2 FYNNEI come from the germline V gene. V was trimmed by 0 bases and J by 3 bases, leaving 9 bases between them.

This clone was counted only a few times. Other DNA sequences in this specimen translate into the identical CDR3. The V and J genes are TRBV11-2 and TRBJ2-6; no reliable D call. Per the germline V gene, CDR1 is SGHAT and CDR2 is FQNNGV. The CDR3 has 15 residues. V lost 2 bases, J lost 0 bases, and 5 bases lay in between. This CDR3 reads CASSLLGSGANVLTF. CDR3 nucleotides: TGTGCCAGCAGCTTACTTGGCTCTGGGGCCAACGTCCTGACTTTC.

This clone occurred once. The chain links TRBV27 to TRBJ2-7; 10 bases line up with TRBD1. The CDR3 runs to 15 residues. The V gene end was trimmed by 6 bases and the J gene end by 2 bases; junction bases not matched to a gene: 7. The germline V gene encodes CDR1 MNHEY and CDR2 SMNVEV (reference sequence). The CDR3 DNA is TGTGCCAGCAGCTCACTCGGACAGGGGGCCTACGAGCAGTACTTC. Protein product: CASSSLGQGAYEQYF.